This T cell receptor (beta chain) was retrieved from a study of blood T cell repertoires in COVID-19. Turning to the study itself: COVID-19 samples from acute and convalescent phases originated in the United States, Italy and Spain.

Enrolled through a virtual design, the participants were between 18 and 89 years of age and came from about two dozen US areas. Recovered Cohort 3 donors showed two negative PCRs, clearance, or symptom resolution. Original data processing: Nucleated cell number was recorded as an estimate derived from reference gene primer amplification. This table comes from immunoSEQ multiplex PCR, and its TCRdb copy is limited to in-frame clones, with some not included. From that table come the V and J calls and clone size; the DNA was used to work out D and trimming. The sample contains more than 200,000 clones, about four fifths of which appear only once. This TCR was sampled from a man in his sixties who had recovered from COVID-19. Sequences were obtained from PBMCs or T cells enriched from blood (not recorded which).

CDR3 region: CASSSRDRATEAFF. In DNA, the CDR3 is TGTGCCAGCAGCAGCCGGGACAGGGCCACTGAAGCTTTCTTT. This chain joins TRBV7-2 and TRBJ1-1, with TRBD1 matching over 9 bases. Losses at the gene ends were 5 bases for V and 4 bases for J; bases not matched to a gene: 5. The CDR3 covers 14 residues. In germline, CDR1 is SGHTA, CDR2 FQGNSA.